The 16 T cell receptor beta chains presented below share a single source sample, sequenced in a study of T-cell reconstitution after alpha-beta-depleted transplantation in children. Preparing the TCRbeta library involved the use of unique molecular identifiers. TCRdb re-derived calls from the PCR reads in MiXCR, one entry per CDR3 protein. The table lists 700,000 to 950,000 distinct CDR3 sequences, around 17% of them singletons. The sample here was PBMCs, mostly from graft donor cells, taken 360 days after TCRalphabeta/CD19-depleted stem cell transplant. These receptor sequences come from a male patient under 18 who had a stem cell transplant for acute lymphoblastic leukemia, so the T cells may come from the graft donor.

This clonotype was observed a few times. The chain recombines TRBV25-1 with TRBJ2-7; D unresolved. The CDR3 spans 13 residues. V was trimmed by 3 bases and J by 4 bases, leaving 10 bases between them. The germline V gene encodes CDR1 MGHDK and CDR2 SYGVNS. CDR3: CASSESGIYEQYF. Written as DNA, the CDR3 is TGTGCCAGCAGTGAGTCTGGGATTTACGAGCAGTACTTC.

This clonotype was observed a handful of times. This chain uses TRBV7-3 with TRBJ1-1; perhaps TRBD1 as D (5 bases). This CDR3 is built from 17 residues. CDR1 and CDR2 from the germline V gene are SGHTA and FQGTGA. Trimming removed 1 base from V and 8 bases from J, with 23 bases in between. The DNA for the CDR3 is TGTGCCAGCAGCTTAAGCCCTGGACTCAAGGGGACTGGGGAAGCTTTCTTT. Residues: CASSLSPGLKGTGEAFF.

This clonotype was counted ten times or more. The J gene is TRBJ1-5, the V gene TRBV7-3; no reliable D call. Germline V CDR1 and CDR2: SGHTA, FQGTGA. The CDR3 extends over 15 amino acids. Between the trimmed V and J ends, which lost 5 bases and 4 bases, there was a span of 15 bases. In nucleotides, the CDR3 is TGTGCCAGCAGCCCACCGCAGGAAATTAATCAGCCCCAGCATTTT. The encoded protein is CASSPPQEINQPQHF. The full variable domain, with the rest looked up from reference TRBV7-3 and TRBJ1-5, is GAGVSQTPSNKVTEKGKYVELRCDPISGHTALYWYRQSLGQGPEFLIYFQGTGAADDSGLPNDRFFAVRPEGSVSTLKIQRTERGDSAVYLCASSPPQEINQPQHFGDGTRLSIL.

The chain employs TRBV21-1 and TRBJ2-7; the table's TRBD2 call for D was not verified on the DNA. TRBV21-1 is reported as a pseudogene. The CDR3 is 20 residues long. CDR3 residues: CASSKSSSGGSGTWRRKQYF. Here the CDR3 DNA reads TGTGCCAGCAGCAAATCCAGCTCTGGCGGCTCCGGGACTTGGCGTCGTAAGCAGTACTTC.

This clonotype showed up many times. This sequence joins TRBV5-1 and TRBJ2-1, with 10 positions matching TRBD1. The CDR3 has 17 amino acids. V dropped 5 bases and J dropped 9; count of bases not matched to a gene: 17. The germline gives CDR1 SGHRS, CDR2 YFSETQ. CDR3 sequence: CASSRHRDRGPEGEQFF. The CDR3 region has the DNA TGCGCCAGCAGTCGACATCGGGACAGGGGCCCAGAGGGTGAGCAGTTCTTC. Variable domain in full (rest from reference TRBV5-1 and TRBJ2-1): KAGVTQTPRYLIKTRGQQVTLSCSPISGHRSVSWYQQTPGQGLQFLFEYFSETQRNKGNFPGRFSGRQFSNSRSEMNVSTLELGDSALYLCASSRHRDRGPEGEQFFGPGTRLTVL.

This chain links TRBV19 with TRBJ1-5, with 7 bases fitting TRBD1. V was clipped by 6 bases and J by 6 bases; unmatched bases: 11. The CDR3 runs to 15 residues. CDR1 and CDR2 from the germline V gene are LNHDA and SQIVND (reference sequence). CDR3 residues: CASRPGQLPFQPQHF. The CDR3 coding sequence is TGTGCCAGTAGGCCGGGACAGCTCCCTTTTCAGCCCCAGCATTTT.

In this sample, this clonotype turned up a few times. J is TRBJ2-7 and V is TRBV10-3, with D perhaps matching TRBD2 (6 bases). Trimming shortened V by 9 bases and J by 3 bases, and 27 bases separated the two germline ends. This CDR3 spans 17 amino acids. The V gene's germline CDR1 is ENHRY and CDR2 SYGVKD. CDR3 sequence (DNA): TGTGCCATACCGGGGCAGTCCTTGGTCCTGGGGGGCTACGAGCAGTACTTC. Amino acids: CAIPGQSLVLGGYEQYF.

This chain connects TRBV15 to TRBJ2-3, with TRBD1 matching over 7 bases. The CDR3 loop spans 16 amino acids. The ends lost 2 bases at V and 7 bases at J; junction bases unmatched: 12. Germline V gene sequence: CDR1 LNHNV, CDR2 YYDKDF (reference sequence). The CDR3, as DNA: TGTGCCACCAGCAGAACGATGGACAGGCGATTTTATACGCAGTATTTT. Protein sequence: CATSRTMDRRFYTQYF.

CDR3 loop: CASSPIGGDYGYTF. The CDR3 bases are TGTGCCAGCAGTCCCATTGGGGGGGACTATGGCTACACCTTC. The chain has TRBV27 and TRBJ1-2; D is perhaps TRBD1 (5 bases). Between the trimmed V and J ends, which lost 5 bases and 3 bases, there was a span of 13 bases. Germline CDR1 and CDR2: MNHEY and SMNVEV (reference sequence). This CDR3 comprises 14 residues.

This chain's CDR3 is CSVWTAYGYTF. The CDR3 DNA sequence: TGCAGTGTTTGGACAGCCTATGGCTACACCTTC. The rearrangement joins TRBV20-1 to TRBJ1-2; TRBD1 might be the D (6 bases). V was pared by 7 bases and J by 4 bases, with 10 bases between. The CDR3 is made up of 11 amino acids. Germline CDR1 is DFQATT and CDR2 is SNEGSKA (reference sequence).

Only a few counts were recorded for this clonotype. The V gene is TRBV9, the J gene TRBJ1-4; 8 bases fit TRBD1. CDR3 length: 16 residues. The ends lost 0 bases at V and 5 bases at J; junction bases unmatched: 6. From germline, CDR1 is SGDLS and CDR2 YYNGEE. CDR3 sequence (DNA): TGTGCCAGCAGCGTAGCTCCCGGGACAGGAAATGAAAAACTGTTTTTT. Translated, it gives CASSVAPGTGNEKLFF.

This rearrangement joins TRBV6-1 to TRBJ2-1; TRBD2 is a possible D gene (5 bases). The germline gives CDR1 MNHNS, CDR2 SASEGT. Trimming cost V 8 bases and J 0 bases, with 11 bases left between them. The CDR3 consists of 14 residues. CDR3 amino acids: CASCPGSSYNEQFF. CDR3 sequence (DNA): TGTGCCAGCTGCCCGGGGAGCTCCTACAATGAGCAGTTCTTC.

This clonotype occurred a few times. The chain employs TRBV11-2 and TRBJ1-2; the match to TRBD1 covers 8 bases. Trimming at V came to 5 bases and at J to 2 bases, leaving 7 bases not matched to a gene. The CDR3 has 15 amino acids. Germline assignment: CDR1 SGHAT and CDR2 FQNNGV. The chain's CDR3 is CASSPVGQENYGYTF. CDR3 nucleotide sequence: TGTGCCAGCAGCCCAGTGGGACAGGAGAACTATGGCTACACCTTC.

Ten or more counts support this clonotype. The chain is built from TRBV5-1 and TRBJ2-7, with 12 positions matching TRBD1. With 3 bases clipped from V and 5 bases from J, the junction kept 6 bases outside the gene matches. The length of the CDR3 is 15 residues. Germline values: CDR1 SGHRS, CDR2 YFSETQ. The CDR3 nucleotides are TGCGCCAGCAGCTCTGCCGGGACAGGGGGCAACGAGCAGTACTTC. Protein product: CASSSAGTGGNEQYF.

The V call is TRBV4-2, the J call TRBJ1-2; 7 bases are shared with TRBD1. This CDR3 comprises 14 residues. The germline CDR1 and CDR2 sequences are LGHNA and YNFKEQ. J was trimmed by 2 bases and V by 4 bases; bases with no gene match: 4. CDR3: CASSPGGLNYGYTF. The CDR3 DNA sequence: TGTGCCAGCAGCCCAGGGGGTCTCAACTATGGCTACACCTTC.

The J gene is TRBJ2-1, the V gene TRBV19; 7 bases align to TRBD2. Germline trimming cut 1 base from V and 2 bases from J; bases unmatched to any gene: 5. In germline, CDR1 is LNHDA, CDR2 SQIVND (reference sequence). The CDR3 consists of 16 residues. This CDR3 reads CASSIGLAVPYNEQFF. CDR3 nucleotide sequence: TGTGCCAGTAGTATAGGGCTAGCGGTACCCTACAATGAGCAGTTCTTC.